The 19 T cell receptor beta chains below come from one sample, sequenced in a study of regulatory T cells in long-lasting Graves disease. The TCR beta library used iRepertoire HTBI primers with Arm-PCR amplification of CDR3. MiXCR, applied by TCRdb to the multiplex PCR reads, yields one record per CDR3 protein. Among about 660,000 distinct CDR3 sequences listed, approximately 29% were seen once. Time point indicated: persistent/refractory GD, antithyroid drugs over 5 years with positive TRAb. RNA from PBMCs was the source of the TCR library. Sample: peripheral blood mononuclear cells (PBMCs), taken when the disease was refractory, from a patient treated with antithyroid drugs. These receptor sequences come from a female donor with Graves disease.

The chain employs TRBV5-1 and TRBJ2-2; TRBD2 matches at 7 bases. V lost 4 bases and J lost 4; bases outside the gene matches: 7. Germline CDR1 and CDR2: SGHRS and YFSETQ. This CDR3 contains 15 residues. The CDR3 protein is CASSRGLGPTGELFF. DNA of the CDR3: TGCGCCAGCAGCCGCGGACTAGGACCCACCGGGGAGCTGTTTTTT.

This clonotype was picked up many times. The J gene is TRBJ1-2, the V gene TRBV6-1; TRBD1 agrees at 9 bases. This CDR3 has 12 amino acids. Germline V CDR1 and CDR2: MNHNS, SASEGT. With 6 bases clipped from V and 8 bases from J, the junction kept 4 bases outside the gene matches. The CDR3 region is CASRGQGAGYTF. The CDR3, as DNA: TGTGCCAGCAGGGGACAGGGTGCAGGCTACACCTTC.

The V call is TRBV10-3, the J call TRBJ2-4; no clear D. This CDR3 is built from 14 residues. With 2 bases removed from V and 4 bases from J, the gap between germline ends came to 9 bases. CDR1 is ENHRY, CDR2 SYGVKD, per germline. The CDR3 loop reads CAISEDGRKNIQYF. CDR3 nucleotides: TGTGCCATCAGTGAGGATGGCAGGAAAAACATTCAGTACTTC.

The chain recombines TRBV6-1 with TRBJ1-1; D call uncertain. V was shortened by 1 base and J by 10 bases, with 10 bases between the two germline ends. There are 12 residues in the CDR3. The germline gives CDR1 MNHNS, CDR2 SASEGT. CDR3 protein: CASSEGAGRAFF. CDR3 sequence (DNA): TGTGCCAGCAGTGAAGGAGCCGGGAGAGCTTTCTTT.

This clonotype was found many times. The chain couples TRBV12-3 or TRBV12-4 to TRBJ1-1, with a tentative D call TRBD1 (6 bases). V gave up 5 bases and J gave up 1 base, with 11 bases separating them. This CDR3 is 14 amino acids long. The CDR3 loop is CASSAMGQNTEAFF. In nucleotides, the CDR3 is TGTGCCAGCAGTGCTATGGGACAGAACACTGAAGCTTTCTTT.

The rearrangement joins TRBV25-1 to TRBJ1-4; D is uncertain. Trimming removed 4 bases at V and 7 bases at J, with 16 bases between. CDR1 and CDR2 from the germline V gene are MGHDK and SYGVNS. There are 15 residues in the CDR3. The CDR3: CASSARLGPSEKLFF. The CDR3, as DNA: TGTGCCAGCAGTGCCCGTCTAGGTCCGAGTGAAAAACTGTTTTTT.

The chain uses TRBV28 and TRBJ1-4, with D possibly matching TRBD1 (6 bases). The length of the CDR3 is 19 residues. The germline V and J ends were trimmed by 1 base and 0 bases, with 18 bases remaining between them. CDR1 and CDR2 (germline): MDHEN, SYDVKM. The CDR3 DNA follows: TGTGCCAGCAGTTTATCTTGGGGGCTTAGTCGCCCAACTAATGAAAAACTGTTTTTT. Translating gives CASSLSWGLSRPTNEKLFF.

J is TRBJ1-1 and V is TRBV3-1, with TRBD1 identical over 10 bases. Trimming took 6 bases from V and 9 from J; bases not matched to a gene: 4. The CDR3 is 12 amino acids. Germline V gene lookup returns CDR1 LGHDT and CDR2 YNNKEL (reference sequence). The CDR3 coding sequence is TGTGCCAGCAGAAAGGGACAGGGGAAAGCTTTCTTT. It translates to CASRKGQGKAFF.

This chain uses TRBV6-5 with TRBJ2-7; D could derive from TRBD1 or TRBD2 (5 bases each). CDR1 is MNHEY and CDR2 is SVGAGI in the germline V gene. This CDR3 is 15 amino acids long. V was cut by 2 bases and J by 0 bases, with 11 bases left in between. The CDR3 bases are TGTGCCAGCAGTTACAAGTGGGACGGCTCCTACGAGCAGTACTTC. This encodes CASSYKWDGSYEQYF.

To note about this clonotype: A much larger clonotype is one base distant, so this may be a read error. The CDR3 coding sequence is TGTGCCAGCAGCCAAAGTTGGCGGGGCGACAGGGTGGGAAAACTGTTTTTT. Amino acid sequence: CASSQSWRGDRVGKLFF. The gene calls are TRBV3-1 and TRBJ1-4; 7 positions match TRBD1. Germline V gene data show CDR1 as LGHDT and CDR2 as YNNKEL (reference sequence). The CDR3 sequence is 17 residues long. V was pared by 2 bases and J by 10 bases, with 16 bases of the junction left unmatched.

This clonotype occurred many times. The chain links TRBV28 to TRBJ1-2, with D perhaps TRBD1 (5 bases). Trimming shortened V by 5 bases and J by 5 bases, and 21 bases separated the two germline ends. CDR3 length: 16 residues. Germline assignment: CDR1 MDHEN and CDR2 SYDVKM. The CDR3 sequence: CASSPHSNDGTYGYTF. The CDR3 DNA reads TGTGCCAGCAGTCCCCACAGCAATGACGGGACTTATGGCTACACCTTC.

The rearrangement uses TRBV5-6 and TRBJ2-3, with 9 positions matching TRBD2. Losses at the gene ends were 1 base for V and 3 bases for J; bases not matched to a gene: 9. CDR1 SGHDT and CDR2 YYEEEE come from the germline V gene. The CDR3 has 17 amino acids. DNA of the CDR3: TGTGCCAGCAGCTTGATTAGGCGGCTAGCGGGGACAGATACGCAGTATTTT. It specifies CASSLIRRLAGTDTQYF.

On this clonotype itself: At one boundary the junction diverges from the germline segment, which might be a read error. V gene TRBV2 combines with J gene TRBJ1-5; D may be TRBD1 (6 bases). CDR1 and CDR2 from the germline V gene are SNHLY and FYNNEI. The CDR3 sequence is 15 residues long. CDR3 bases: TGTGCCAGCAATGAAGGCAGGGGTAGCAATCAGCCCCAGCATTTT. Protein: CASNEGRGSNQPQHF.

The genes are TRBV20-1 and TRBJ1-6; 10 positions match TRBD1. The germline V gene encodes CDR1 DFQATT and CDR2 SNEGSKA (reference sequence). The junction had 12 bases not matched to a gene; V was cut back by 6 bases and J by 7 bases. There are 16 residues in the CDR3. CDR3 sequence: CSARRGTGVQNSPLHF. The CDR3 nucleotides read TGCAGTGCAAGGAGGGGGACAGGGGTGCAGAATTCACCCCTCCACTTT.

The chain uses TRBV3-1 and TRBJ1-1; perhaps TRBD1 as D (5 bases). Germline V lookup: CDR1 LGHDT, CDR2 YNNKEL (reference sequence). The V gene lost 0 bases and the J gene lost 10 bases, with 12 bases spanning the gap. The CDR3 contains 13 residues. The CDR3: CASSQDSGRVAFF. The CDR3 DNA reads as TGTGCCAGCAGCCAAGATTCAGGGAGGGTAGCTTTCTTT.

The V call is TRBV6-2 or TRBV6-3, the J call TRBJ2-7; D is uncertain. The CDR3 runs to 13 residues. Germline loops: CDR1 MNHEY, CDR2 SVGEGT. The V end was cut by 6 bases, the J end by 4 bases, with 13 bases between. CDR3: CASRSQRKYEQYF. CDR3 nucleotides: TGTGCCAGCAGGTCACAGCGAAAATACGAGCAGTACTTC.

This clonotype was detected many times. The chain couples TRBV11-2 to TRBJ2-5; 8 bases are shared with TRBD2. The germline V gene has CDR1 SGHAT and CDR2 FQNNGV. The J segment lost 2 bases and the V segment lost 6 bases, leaving 5 bases of the junction unmatched. The CDR3 is 14 residues long. The CDR3 DNA follows: TGTGCCAGCAGAAGCGGGGGACCTCAAGAGACCCAGTACTTC. It is translated as CASRSGGPQETQYF.

The chain employs TRBV27 and TRBJ1-5; D is unresolved. Germline CDR1 reads MNHEY; CDR2 reads SMNVEV (reference sequence). CDR3 length: 16 amino acids. V dropped 1 base and J dropped 0 bases, with 10 bases sitting between them. The CDR3 region is CASSLWAGSSNQPQHF. CDR3 DNA sequence: TGTGCCAGCAGTTTATGGGCCGGGAGTAGCAATCAGCCCCAGCATTTT.

V and J are TRBV6-2 or TRBV6-3 and TRBJ2-7, with TRBD1 matching 7 bases. This CDR3 contains 14 residues. After removal of 2 bases from V and 1 base from J, the junction contained 2 bases not matched to a gene. Per germline, CDR1 MNHEY and CDR2 SVGEGT. The CDR3 DNA follows: TGTGCCAGCAGTTACCCGGGACAGTCCTACGAGCAGTACTTC. It yields the protein CASSYPGQSYEQYF.